This TCR beta chain was identified in a study of Graves' ophthalmopathy and Graves' hyperthyroidism. Study-level information: Investigators collected peripheral blood at initial diagnosis, before any treatment was given.

Study conclusions and caveats: Stable hyperthyroidism and ophthalmopathy were told apart by a 13-signature model, which achieved about 88% sensitivity and around 80% specificity. The model reached approximately 71% sensitivity and around 72% specificity for predicting ophthalmopathy progression. Among thyroid clonotypes expanded above 0.001 frequency, most also appeared in blood.

V trimming: 3 bases; J trimming: 5 bases; junction bases outside the gene matches: 6. Germline lookup yields CDR1 GTSNPN and CDR2 SVGIG (reference sequence). CDR3 length equals 13 residues. Amplified material comprised TCR beta CDR3 regions derived from RNA transcripts. Second-round multiplex PCR came after a first-round RT-PCR that employed HTBI primers. TCRdb recomputed calls from the multiplex PCR reads with MiXCR, one row per CDR3 protein. The sample lists roughly 160,000 distinct CDR3 sequences, roughly two fifths occurring once. This clonotype was seen ten or more times. Its antigen is undetermined.

The sequenced sample was peripheral blood. V and J are TRBV30 and TRBJ1-1, with 7 bases matching TRBD1. This TCR was recovered from a man under 40 with Graves' ophthalmopathy. CDR3 sequence: CAWSGTAKTEAFF. CDR3 in DNA: TGTGCCTGGAGCGGGACAGCAAAAACTGAAGCTTTCTTT. Full variable domain (remainder filled in from reference TRBV30 and TRBJ1-1): SQTIHQWPATLVQPVGSPLSLECTVEGTSNPNLYWYRQAAGRGLQLLFYSVGIGQISSEVPQNLSASRPQDRQFILSSKKLLLSDSGFYLCAWSGTAKTEAFFGQGTRLTVV.